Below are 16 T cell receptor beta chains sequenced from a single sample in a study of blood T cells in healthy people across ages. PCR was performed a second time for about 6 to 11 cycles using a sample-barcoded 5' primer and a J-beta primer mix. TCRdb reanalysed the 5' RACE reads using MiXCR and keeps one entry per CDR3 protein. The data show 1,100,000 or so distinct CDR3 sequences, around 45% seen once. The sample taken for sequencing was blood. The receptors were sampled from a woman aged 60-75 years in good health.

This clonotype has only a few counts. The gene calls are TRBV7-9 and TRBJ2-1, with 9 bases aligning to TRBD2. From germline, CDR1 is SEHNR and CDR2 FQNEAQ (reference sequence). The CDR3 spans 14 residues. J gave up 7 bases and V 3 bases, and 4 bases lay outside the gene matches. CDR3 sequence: CASSFPGLANEQFF. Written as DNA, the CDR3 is TGTGCCAGCAGCTTCCCGGGACTAGCTAATGAGCAGTTCTTC.

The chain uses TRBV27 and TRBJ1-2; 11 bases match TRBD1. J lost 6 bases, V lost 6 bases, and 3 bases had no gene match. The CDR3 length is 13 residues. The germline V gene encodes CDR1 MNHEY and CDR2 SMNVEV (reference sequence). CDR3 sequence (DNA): TGTGCCAGCAGAACGGACAGGGGGCATGGCTACACCTTC. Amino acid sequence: CASRTDRGHGYTF.

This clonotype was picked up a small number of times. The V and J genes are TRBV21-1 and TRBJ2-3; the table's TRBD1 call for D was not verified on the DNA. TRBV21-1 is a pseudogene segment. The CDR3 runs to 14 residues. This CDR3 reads CASSLPSATDTQYF. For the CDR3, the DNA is TGTGCCAGCAGCCTCCCCTCAGCCACAGATACGCAGTATTTT.

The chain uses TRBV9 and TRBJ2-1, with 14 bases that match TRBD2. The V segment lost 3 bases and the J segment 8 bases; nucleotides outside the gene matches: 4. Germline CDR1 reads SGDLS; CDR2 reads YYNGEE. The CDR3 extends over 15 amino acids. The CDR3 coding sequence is TGTGCCAGCAGCGCGCCGGGACTAGCGGGAGATGAGCAGTTCTTC. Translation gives CASSAPGLAGDEQFF.

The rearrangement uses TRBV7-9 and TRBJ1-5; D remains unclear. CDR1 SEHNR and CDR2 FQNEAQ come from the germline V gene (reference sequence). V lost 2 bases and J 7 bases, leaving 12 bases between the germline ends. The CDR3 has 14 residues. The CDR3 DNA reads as TGTGCCAGCAGCTTACGGGTTTCAGAACAGCCCCAGCATTTT. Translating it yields CASSLRVSEQPQHF.

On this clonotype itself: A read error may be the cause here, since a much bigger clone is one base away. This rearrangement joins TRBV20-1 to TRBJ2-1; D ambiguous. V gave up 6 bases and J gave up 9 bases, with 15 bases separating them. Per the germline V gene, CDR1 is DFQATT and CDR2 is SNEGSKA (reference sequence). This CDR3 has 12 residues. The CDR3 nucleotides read TGCAGTGCCCAGGCTAAAGGGATTGAGCAGTTCTTC. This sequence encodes CSAQAKGIEQFF.

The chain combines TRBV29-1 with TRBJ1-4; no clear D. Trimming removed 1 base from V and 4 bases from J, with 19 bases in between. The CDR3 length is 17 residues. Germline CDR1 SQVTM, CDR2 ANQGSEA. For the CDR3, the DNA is TGCAGCGTTGAAGGTTCCCTCCGGACGGTCTATAATGAAAAACTGTTTTTT. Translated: CSVEGSLRTVYNEKLFF.

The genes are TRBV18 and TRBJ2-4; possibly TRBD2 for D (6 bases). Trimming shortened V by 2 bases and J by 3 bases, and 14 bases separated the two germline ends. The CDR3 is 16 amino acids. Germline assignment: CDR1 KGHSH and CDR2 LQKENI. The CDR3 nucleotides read TGTGCCAGCTCACCAGCGGGACCAGACTACAAAAACATTCAGTACTTC. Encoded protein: CASSPAGPDYKNIQYF.

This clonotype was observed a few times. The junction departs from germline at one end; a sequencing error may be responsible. CDR3 DNA sequence: TGCAGCGTCGAAGGGACAGGGGGCACTGAAGCTTTCTTT. This sequence encodes CSVEGTGGTEAFF. This chain joins TRBV29-1 and TRBJ1-1, with TRBD1 identical over 11 bases. The length of the CDR3 is 13 residues. Germline V lookup: CDR1 SQVTM, CDR2 ANQGSEA.

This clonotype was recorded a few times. The CDR3 DNA reads TGTGCCAGCAGCTCCAACGTGATTAGCTCCTACAATGAGCAGTTCTTC. Its protein is CASSSNVISSYNEQFF. V usage is TRBV7-8 and J usage is TRBJ2-1; no reliable D call. Trimming removed 4 bases at V and 0 bases at J, with 13 bases between. The germline V gene encodes CDR1 SGHVS and CDR2 FQNEAQ. This CDR3 comprises 16 residues.

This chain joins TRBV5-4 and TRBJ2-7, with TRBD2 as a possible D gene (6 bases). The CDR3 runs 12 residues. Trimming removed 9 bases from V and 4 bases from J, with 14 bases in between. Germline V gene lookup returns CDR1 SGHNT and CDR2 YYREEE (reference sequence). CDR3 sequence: CATWGGEYEQYF. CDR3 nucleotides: TGTGCCACGTGGGGCGGGGAGTACGAGCAGTACTTC.

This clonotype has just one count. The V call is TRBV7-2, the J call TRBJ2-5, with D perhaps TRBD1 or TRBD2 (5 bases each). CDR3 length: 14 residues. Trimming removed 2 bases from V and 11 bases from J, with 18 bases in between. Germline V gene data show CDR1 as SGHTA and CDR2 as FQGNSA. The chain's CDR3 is CASSLSVGPNEQYF. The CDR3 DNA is TGTGCCAGCAGCTTAAGCGTGGGACCAAATGAGCAGTACTTC.

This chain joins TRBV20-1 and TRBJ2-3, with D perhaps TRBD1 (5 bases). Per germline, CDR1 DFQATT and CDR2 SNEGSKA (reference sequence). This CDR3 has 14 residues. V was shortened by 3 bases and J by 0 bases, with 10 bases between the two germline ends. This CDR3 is CSASATESTDTQYF. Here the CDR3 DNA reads TGCAGTGCTAGTGCGACAGAGAGCACAGATACGCAGTATTTT.

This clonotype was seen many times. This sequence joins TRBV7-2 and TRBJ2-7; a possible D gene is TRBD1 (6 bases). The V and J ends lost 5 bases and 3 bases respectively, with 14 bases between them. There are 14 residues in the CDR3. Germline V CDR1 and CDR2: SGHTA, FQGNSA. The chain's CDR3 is CASSQLRGSYEQYF. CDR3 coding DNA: TGTGCCAGCAGCCAACTGAGGGGGAGCTACGAGCAGTACTTC.

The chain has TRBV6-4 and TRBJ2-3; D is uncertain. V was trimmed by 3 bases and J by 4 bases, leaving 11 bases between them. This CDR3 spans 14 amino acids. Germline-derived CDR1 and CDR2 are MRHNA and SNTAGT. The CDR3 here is CASSESGGPDTQYF. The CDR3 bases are TGTGCCAGCAGTGAGTCGGGCGGCCCAGATACGCAGTATTTT.

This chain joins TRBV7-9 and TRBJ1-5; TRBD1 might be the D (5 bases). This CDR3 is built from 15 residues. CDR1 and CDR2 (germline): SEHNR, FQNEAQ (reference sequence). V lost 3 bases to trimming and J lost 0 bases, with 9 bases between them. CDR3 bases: TGTGCCAGCAGCTTTGAAGGGGATAGCAATCAGCCCCAGCATTTT. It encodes CASSFEGDSNQPQHF.